Below, 9 T cell receptor beta chains from the same sample are listed, as sequenced in a study of technical replicates of blood from a few donors. Repertoires were generated with immunoSEQ multiplex PCR, while TCRdb's copy carries only in-frame clones and drops some. This table has about 83,000 clones, 90% to 98% appearing once. Material: T cells isolated from PBMCs. The receptor source for this set is a human donor in good health.

This chain uses TRBV12-5 with TRBJ2-1; 7 nucleotides agree with TRBD1. The CDR3 runs 14 residues. V shed 7 bases and J 6 bases; nucleotides not matched to a gene: 9. Germline loops: CDR1 LGHNT, CDR2 FRNRAP. CDR3 sequence (DNA): TGTGCTAGTGCGCCCCTACAGGGGATCAATGAGCAGTTCTTC. The encoded protein is CASAPLQGINEQFF.

This chain links TRBV4-1 with TRBJ2-2; tentatively, D is TRBD2 (5 bases). This CDR3 comprises 16 residues. Trimming shortened V by 4 bases and J by 6 bases, and 18 bases separated the two germline ends. Germline V gene lookup returns CDR1 MGHRA and CDR2 YSYEKL. The CDR3 loop is CASSPTLRTVPGELFF. The CDR3 coding sequence is TGCGCCAGCAGCCCGACATTACGGACTGTTCCCGGGGAGCTGTTTTTT.

The genes are TRBV28 and TRBJ2-7; unclear D gene. V was shortened by 2 bases and J by 3 bases, with 8 bases between the two germline ends. Germline values: CDR1 MDHEN, CDR2 SYDVKM. The CDR3 spans 13 residues. The DNA for the CDR3 is TGTGCCAGCAGTTTACCCCAGGACTACGAGCAGTACTTC. Translated: CASSLPQDYEQYF.

The chain combines TRBV6-5 with TRBJ1-1, with D possibly matching TRBD1 (5 bases). Trimming cost V 8 bases and J 6 bases, with 13 bases left between them. Germline CDR1 is MNHEY and CDR2 is SVGAGI. This CDR3 comprises 12 residues. The CDR3 protein is CASQGYGAEAFF. In DNA form, the CDR3 reads TGTGCCAGCCAGGGTTATGGAGCTGAAGCTTTCTTT.

This chain links TRBV28 with TRBJ2-1; D not resolved. Germline V gene data show CDR1 as MDHEN and CDR2 as SYDVKM. The CDR3 is 13 amino acids. Trimming took 6 bases from V and 0 from J, leaving 6 bases between them. The CDR3, as DNA: TGTGCCAGCAGCCCGAGCTCCTACAATGAGCAGTTCTTC. It translates to CASSPSSYNEQFF.

The V call is TRBV27, the J call TRBJ1-2, with a tentative D call TRBD1 (5 bases). Germline V gene sequence: CDR1 MNHEY, CDR2 SMNVEV (reference sequence). This CDR3 comprises 14 residues. V was pared by 1 base and J by 0 bases, with 6 bases between. The CDR3 region has the DNA TGTGCCAGCAGTTTATTGGGGCCTAACTATGGCTACACCTTC. Translating it yields CASSLLGPNYGYTF.

The J gene is TRBJ2-2, the V gene TRBV11-3; 11 nucleotides agree with TRBD2. The CDR3 is 16 residues long. Trimming at V came to 5 bases and at J to 6 bases, leaving 8 bases not matched to a gene. Germline V gives CDR1 SGHNT, CDR2 YENEEA. The CDR3 sequence: CASSGSGRAQSGELFF. The CDR3 bases are TGTGCCAGCAGCGGTAGCGGGAGGGCCCAATCCGGGGAGCTGTTTTTT.

V gene TRBV30 combines with J gene TRBJ2-4; the D gene is possibly TRBD1 (6 bases). Per germline, CDR1 GTSNPN and CDR2 SVGIG (reference sequence). The ends were cut back, 0 bases at V and 6 bases at J, with 6 bases in the middle. The CDR3 runs 12 residues. The CDR3 coding sequence is TGTGCCTGGAGTGTACAGGGAAACATTCAGTACTTC. Translated: CAWSVQGNIQYF.

V usage is TRBV4-3 and J usage is TRBJ2-1; the match to TRBD2 covers 7 bases. V was clipped by 0 bases and J by 5 bases; unmatched bases: 10. Germline-derived CDR1 and CDR2 are LGHNA and YSLEER. The CDR3 consists of 17 residues. CDR3 region: CASSQDLLREGHNEQFF. The CDR3 DNA follows: TGCGCCAGCAGCCAAGATCTTTTGAGGGAGGGCCACAATGAGCAGTTCTTC.